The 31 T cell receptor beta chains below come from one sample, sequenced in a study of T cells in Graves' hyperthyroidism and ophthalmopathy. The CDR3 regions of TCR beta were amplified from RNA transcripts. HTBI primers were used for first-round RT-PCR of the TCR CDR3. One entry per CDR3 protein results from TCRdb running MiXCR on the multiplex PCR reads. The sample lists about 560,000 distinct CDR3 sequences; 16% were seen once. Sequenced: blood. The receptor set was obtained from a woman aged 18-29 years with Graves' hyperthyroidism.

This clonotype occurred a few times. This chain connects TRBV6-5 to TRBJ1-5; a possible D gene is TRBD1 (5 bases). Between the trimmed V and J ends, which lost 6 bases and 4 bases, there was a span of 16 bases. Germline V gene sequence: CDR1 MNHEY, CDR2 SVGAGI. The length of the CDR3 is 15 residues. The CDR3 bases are TGTGCCAGCAGCCTTACCCTGGGGCAGAATCAGCCCCAGCATTTT. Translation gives CASSLTLGQNQPQHF.

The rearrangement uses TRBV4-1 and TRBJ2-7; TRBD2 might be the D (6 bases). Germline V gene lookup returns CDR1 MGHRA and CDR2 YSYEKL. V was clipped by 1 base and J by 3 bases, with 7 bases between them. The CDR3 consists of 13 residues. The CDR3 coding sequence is TGCGCCAGCAGCCAAGGACTAGACTACGAGCAGTACTTC. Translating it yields CASSQGLDYEQYF.

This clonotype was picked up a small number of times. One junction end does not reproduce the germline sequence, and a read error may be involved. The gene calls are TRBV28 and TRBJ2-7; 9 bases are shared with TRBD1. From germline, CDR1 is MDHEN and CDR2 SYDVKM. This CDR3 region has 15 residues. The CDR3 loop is CASSLTGQGTYEQYF. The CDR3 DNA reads TGTGCCAGCAGTTTAACAGGACAGGGGACCTACGAACAGTACTTC.

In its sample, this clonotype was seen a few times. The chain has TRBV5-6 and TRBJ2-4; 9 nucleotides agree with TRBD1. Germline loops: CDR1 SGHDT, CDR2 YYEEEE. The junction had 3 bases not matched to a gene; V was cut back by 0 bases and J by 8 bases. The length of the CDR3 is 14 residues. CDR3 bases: TGTGCCAGCAGCTTGGGGGGACAGGGCGACATTCAGTACTTC. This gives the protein CASSLGGQGDIQYF.

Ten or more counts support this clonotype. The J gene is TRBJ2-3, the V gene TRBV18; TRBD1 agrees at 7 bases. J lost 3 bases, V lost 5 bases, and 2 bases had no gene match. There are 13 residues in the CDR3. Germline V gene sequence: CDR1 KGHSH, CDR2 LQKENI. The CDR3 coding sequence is TGTGCCAGCTCAACGGGACAGACAGATACGCAGTATTTT. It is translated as CASSTGQTDTQYF.

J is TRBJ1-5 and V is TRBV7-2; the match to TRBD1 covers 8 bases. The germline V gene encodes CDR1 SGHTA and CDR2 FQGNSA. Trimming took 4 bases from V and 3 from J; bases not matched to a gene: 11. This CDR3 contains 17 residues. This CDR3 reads CASSSHLTGANNQPQHF. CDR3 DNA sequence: TGTGCCAGCAGCTCACACCTGACAGGGGCCAACAATCAGCCCCAGCATTTT.

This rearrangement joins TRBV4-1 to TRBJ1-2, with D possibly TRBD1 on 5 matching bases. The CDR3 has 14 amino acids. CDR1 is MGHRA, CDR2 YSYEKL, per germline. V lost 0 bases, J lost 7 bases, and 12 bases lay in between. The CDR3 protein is CASSQDPREGGYTF. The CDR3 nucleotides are TGCGCCAGCAGCCAAGACCCCAGGGAGGGTGGCTACACCTTC.

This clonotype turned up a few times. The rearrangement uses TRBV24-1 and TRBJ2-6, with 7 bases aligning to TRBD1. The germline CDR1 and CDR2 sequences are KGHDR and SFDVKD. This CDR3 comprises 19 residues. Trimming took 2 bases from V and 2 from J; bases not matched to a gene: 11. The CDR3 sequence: CATSDSSAGGSAGANVLTF. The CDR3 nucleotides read TGTGCCACCAGTGATTCCAGCGCAGGGGGAAGTGCTGGGGCCAACGTCCTGACTTTC.

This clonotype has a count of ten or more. CDR3 residues: CASSREASTDTQYF. The DNA of the CDR3 is TGTGCCAGCAGTCGAGAGGCTAGCACAGATACGCAGTATTTT. This sequence joins TRBV27 and TRBJ2-3, with unresolved D. This CDR3 has 14 amino acids. V was clipped by 5 bases and J by 0 bases, with 9 bases between them. The germline CDR1 and CDR2 sequences are MNHEY and SMNVEV (reference sequence).

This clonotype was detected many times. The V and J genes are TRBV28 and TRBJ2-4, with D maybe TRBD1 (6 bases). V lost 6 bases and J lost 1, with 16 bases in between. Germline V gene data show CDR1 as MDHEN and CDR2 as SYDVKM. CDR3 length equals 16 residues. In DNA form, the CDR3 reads TGTGCCAGCAGACAGGGCGGTATGGGGGCCAAAAACATTCAGTACTTC. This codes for CASRQGGMGAKNIQYF.

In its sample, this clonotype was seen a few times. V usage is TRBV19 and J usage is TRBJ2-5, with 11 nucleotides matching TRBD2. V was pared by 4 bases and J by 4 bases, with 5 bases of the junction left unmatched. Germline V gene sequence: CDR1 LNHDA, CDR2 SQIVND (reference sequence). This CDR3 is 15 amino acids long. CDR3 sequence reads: CASSKGTSGGETQYF. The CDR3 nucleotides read TGTGCCAGTAGTAAAGGAACTAGCGGGGGAGAGACCCAGTACTTC.

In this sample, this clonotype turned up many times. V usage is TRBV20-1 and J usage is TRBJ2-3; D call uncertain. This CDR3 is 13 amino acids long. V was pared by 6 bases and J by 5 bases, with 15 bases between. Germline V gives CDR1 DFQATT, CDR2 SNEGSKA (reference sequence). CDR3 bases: TGCAGTGCCGCCCCGCGCGCCATAGATACGCAGTATTTT. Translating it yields CSAAPRAIDTQYF.

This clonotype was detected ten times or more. CDR3 residues: CASCDSADSSYEQYF. In nucleotides, the CDR3 is TGTGCCAGCTGCGATTCGGCGGACAGCTCCTACGAGCAGTACTTC. This chain links TRBV11-3 with TRBJ2-7, with a possible D match to TRBD1 (6 bases). CDR3 size: 15 residues. CDR1 is SGHNT and CDR2 is YENEEA in the germline V gene. Trimming shortened V by 8 bases and J by 0 bases, and 17 bases separated the two germline ends. Complete variable domain (other parts from reference TRBV11-3 and TRBJ2-7): EAGVVQSPRYKIIEKKQPVAFWCNPISGHNTLYWYLQNLGQGPELLIRYENEEAVDDSQLPKDRFSAERLKGVDSTLKIQPAELGDSAVYLCASCDSADSSYEQYFGPGTRLTVT.

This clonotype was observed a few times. CDR3: CAWSIQGAPQYF. CDR3 nucleotides: TGTGCCTGGAGTATACAGGGGGCTCCTCAGTATTTT. This chain joins TRBV30 and TRBJ2-3; 9 bases map to TRBD1. The CDR3 extends over 12 amino acids. V lost 2 bases to trimming and J lost 12 bases; unmatched junction nucleotides: 6. The germline CDR1 and CDR2 sequences are GTSNPN and SVGIG (reference sequence).

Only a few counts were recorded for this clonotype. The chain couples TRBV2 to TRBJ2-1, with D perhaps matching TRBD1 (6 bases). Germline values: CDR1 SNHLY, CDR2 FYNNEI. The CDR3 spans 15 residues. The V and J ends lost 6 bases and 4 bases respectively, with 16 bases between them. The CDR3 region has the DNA TGTGCCAGCAGAGGTTTGACAGGATTATACAATGAGCAGTTCTTC. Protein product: CASRGLTGLYNEQFF. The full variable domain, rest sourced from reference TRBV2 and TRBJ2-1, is EPEVTQTPSHQVTQMGQEVILRCVPISNHLYFYWYRQILGQKVEFLVSFYNNEISEKSEIFDDQFSVERPDGSNFTLKIRSTKLEDSAMYFCASRGLTGLYNEQFFGPGTRLTVL.

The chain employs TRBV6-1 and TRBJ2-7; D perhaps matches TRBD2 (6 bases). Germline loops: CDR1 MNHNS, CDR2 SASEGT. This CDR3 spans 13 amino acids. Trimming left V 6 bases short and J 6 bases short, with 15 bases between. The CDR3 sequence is CASSVGGRGEQYF. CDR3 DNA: TGTGCCAGCAGCGTTGGGGGGAGAGGCGAGCAGTACTTC.

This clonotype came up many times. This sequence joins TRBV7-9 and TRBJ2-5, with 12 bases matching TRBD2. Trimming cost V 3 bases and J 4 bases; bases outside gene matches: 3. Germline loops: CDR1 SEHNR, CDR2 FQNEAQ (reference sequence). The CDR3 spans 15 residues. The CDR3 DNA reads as TGTGCCAGCAGCTTGACTAGCGGGGGAGGAGAGACCCAGTACTTC. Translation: CASSLTSGGGETQYF. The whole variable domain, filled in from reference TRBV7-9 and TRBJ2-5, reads DTGVSQNPRHKITKRGQNVTFRCDPISEHNRLYWYRQTLGQGPEFLTYFQNEAQLEKSRLLSDRFSAERPKGSFSTLEIQRTEQGDSAMYLCASSLTSGGGETQYFGPGTRLLVL.

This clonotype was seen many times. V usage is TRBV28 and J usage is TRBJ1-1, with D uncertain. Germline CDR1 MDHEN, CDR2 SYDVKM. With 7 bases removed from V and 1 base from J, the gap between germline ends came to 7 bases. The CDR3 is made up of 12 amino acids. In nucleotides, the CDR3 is TGTGCCAGCACGAGAACGAACACTGAAGCTTTCTTT. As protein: CASTRTNTEAFF.

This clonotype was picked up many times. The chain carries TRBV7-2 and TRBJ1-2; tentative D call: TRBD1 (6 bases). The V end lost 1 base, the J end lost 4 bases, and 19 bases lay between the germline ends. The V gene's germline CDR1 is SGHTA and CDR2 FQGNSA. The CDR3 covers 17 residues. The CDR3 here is CASSLDPRGGATYGYTF. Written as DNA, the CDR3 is TGTGCCAGCAGCTTAGATCCCAGGGGAGGGGCTACCTATGGCTACACCTTC.

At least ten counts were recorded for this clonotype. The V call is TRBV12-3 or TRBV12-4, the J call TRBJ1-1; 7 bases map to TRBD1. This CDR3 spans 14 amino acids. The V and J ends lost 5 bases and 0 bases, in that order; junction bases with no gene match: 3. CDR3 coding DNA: TGTGCCAGCAGTCGACAGGGATTGAACACTGAAGCTTTCTTT. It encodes CASSRQGLNTEAFF.

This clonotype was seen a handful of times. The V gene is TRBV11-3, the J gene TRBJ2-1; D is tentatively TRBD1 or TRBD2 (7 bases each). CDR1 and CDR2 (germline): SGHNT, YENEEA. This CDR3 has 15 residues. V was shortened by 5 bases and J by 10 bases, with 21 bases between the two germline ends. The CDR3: CASSPPQGGHEEQFF. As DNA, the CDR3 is TGTGCCAGCAGCCCACCGCAGGGGGGGCATGAGGAGCAGTTCTTC.

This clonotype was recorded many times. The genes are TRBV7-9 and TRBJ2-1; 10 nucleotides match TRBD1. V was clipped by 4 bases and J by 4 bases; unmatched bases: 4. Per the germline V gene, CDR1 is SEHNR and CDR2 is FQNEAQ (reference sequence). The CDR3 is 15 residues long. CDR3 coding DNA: TGTGCCAGCAGCTACCGGGACAGGGGTTACAATGAGCAGTTCTTC. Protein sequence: CASSYRDRGYNEQFF.

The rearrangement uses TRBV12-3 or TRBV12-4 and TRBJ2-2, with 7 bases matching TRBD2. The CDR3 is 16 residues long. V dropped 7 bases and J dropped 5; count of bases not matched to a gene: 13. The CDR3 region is CASNRLAPLGTGELFF. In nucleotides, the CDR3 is TGTGCCAGCAACCGACTAGCACCTTTAGGTACCGGGGAGCTGTTTTTT.

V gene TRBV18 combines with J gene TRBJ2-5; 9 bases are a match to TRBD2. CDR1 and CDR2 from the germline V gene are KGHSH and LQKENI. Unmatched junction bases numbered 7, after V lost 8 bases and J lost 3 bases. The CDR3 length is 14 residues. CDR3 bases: TGTGCCAGCGCGGGACTAGCAAACAAAGAGACCCAGTACTTC. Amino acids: CASAGLANKETQYF.

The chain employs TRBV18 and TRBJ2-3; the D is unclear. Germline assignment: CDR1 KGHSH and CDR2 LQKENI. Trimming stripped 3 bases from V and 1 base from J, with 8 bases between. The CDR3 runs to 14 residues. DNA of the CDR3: TGTGCCAGCTCACCCCTTAGGGGCACAGATACGCAGTATTTT. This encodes CASSPLRGTDTQYF.

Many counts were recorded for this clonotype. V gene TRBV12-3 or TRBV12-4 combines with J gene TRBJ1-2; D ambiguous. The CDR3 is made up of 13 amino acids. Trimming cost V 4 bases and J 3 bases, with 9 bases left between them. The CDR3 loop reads CASSSRRDYGYTF. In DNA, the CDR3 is TGTGCCAGCAGTTCACGACGGGACTATGGCTACACCTTC.

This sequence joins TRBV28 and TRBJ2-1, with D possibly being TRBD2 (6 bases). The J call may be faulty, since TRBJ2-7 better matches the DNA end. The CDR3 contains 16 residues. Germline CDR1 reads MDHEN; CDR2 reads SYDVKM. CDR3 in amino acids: CASSFVVAATYNEQYF. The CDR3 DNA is TGTGCCAGCAGTTTCGTTGTAGCGGCGACCTACAATGAGCAGTACTTC.

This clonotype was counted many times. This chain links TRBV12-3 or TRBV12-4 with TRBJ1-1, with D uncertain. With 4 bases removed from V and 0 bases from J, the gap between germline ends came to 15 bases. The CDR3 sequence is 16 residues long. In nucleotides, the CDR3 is TGTGCCAGCAGTTACTTCCTGAGCAGGATGAACACTGAAGCTTTCTTT. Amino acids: CASSYFLSRMNTEAFF.

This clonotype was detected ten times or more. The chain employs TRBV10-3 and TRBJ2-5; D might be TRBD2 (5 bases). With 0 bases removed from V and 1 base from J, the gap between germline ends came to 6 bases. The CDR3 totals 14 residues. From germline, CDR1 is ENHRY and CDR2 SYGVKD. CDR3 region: CAISESGSQETQYF. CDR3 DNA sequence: TGTGCCATCAGTGAGTCAGGGAGCCAAGAGACCCAGTACTTC.

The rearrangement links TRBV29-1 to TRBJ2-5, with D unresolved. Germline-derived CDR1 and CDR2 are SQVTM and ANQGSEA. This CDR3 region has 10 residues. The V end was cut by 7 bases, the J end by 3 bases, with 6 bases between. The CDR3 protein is CSATKETQYF. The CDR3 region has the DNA TGCAGCGCAACGAAAGAGACCCAGTACTTC.

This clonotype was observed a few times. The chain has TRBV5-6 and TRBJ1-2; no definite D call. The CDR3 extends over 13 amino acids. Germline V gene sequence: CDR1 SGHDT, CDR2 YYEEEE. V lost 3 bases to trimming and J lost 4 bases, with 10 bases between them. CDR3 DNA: TGTGCCAGCAGCTGGGAGGGTGCCTATGGCTACACCTTC. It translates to CASSWEGAYGYTF.